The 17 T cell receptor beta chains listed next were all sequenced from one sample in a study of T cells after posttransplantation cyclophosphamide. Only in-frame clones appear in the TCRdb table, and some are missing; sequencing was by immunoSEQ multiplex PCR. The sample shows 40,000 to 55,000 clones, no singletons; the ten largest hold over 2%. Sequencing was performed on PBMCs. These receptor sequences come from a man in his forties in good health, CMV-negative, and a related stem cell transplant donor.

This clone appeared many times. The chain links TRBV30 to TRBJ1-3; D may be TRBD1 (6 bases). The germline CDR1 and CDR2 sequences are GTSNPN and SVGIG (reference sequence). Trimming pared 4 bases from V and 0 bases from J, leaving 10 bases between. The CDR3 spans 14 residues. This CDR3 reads CAWKGDISGNTIYF. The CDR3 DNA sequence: TGTGCCTGGAAGGGGGACATCTCTGGAAACACCATATATTTT.

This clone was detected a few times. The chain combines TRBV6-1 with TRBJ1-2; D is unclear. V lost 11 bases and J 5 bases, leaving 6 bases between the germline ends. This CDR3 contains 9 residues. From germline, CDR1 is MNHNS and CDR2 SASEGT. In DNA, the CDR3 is TGTGCCGCCGGGTATGGCTACACCTTC. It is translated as CAAGYGYTF.

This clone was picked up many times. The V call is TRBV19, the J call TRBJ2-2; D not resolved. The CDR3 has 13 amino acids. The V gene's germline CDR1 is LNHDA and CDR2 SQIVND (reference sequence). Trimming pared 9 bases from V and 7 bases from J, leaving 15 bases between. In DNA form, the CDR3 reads TGTGCCAGCGATACTAACGTAGACGGGGAGCTGTTTTTT. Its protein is CASDTNVDGELFF. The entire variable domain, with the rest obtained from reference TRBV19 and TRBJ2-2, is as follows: DGGITQSPKYLFRKEGQNVTLSCEQNLNHDAMYWYRQDPGQGLRLIYYSQIVNDFQKGDIAEGYSVSREKKESFPLTVTSAQKNPTAFYLCASDTNVDGELFFGEGSRLTVL.

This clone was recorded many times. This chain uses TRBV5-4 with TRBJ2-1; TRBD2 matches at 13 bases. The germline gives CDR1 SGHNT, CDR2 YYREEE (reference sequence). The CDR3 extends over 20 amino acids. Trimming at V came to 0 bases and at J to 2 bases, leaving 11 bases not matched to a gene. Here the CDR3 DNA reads TGTGCCAGCAGCTTGGCCGGGACTAGCGGGGAATTTATTGCCTACAATGAGCAGTTCTTC. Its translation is CASSLAGTSGEFIAYNEQFF.

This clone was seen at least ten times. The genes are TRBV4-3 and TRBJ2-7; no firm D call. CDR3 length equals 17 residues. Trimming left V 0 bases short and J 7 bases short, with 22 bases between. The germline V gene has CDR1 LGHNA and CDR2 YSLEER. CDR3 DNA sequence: TGCGCCAGCAGCCAAGATATCTTTCTTGGCCAACCAACAGAGCAGTACTTC. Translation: CASSQDIFLGQPTEQYF.

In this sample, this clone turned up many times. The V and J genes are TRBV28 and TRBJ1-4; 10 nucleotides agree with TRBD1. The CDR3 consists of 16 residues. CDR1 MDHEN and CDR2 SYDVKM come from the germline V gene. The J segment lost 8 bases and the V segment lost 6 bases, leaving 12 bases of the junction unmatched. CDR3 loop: CASRGTGDARYEKLFF. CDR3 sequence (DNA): TGTGCCAGCAGGGGGACAGGGGACGCGAGGTACGAAAAACTGTTTTTT.

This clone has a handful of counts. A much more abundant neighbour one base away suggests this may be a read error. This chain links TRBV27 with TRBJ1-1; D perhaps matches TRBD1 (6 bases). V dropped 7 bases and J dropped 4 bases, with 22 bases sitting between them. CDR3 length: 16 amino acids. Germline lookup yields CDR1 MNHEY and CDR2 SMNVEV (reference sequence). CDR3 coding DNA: TGTGCCAGCACCACCTTTGGGGGGGCCGAGAGCACTGAAGCTTTCTTT. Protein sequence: CASTTFGGAESTEAFF.

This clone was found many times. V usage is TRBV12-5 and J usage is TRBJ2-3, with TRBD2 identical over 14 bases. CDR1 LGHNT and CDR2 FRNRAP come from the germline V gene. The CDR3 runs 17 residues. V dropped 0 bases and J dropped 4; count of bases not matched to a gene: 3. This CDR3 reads CASGLVPGLAGADTQYF. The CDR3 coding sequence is TGTGCTAGTGGTTTGGTACCGGGACTAGCGGGAGCAGATACGCAGTATTTT.

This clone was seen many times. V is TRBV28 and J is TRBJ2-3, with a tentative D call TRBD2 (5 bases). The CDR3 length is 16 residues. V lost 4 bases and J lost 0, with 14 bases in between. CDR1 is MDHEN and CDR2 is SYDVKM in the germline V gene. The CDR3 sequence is CASSSWGDSSTDTQYF. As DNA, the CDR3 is TGTGCCAGCAGTTCCTGGGGAGACTCTAGCACAGATACGCAGTATTTT.

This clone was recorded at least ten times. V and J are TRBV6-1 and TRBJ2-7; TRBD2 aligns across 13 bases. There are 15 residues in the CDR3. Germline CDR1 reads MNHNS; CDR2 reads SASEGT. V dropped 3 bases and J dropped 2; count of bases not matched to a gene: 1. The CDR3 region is CASSETSGRTYEQYF. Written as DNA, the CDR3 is TGTGCCAGCAGTGAGACTAGCGGGAGGACCTACGAGCAGTACTTC.

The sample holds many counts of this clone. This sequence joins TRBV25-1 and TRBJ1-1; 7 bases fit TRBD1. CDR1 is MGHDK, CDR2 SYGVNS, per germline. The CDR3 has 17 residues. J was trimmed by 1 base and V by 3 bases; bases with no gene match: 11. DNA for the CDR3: TGTGCCAGCAGTGAGTCTCCCCGGACAGGTGGGAACACTGAAGCTTTCTTT. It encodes CASSESPRTGGNTEAFF.

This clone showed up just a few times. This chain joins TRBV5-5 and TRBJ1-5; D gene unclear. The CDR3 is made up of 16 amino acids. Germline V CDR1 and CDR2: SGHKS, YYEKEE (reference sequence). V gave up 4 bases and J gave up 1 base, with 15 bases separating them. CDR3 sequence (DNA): TGTGCCAGCAGCCAAGTGGGAGGGTCCAGCAATCAGCCCCAGCATTTT. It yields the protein CASSQVGGSSNQPQHF. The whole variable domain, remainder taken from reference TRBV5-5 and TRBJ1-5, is DAGVTQSPTHLIKTRGQQVTLRCSPISGHKSVSWYQQVLGQGPQFIFQYYEKEERGRGNFPDRFSARQFPNYSSELNVNALLLGDSALYLCASSQVGGSSNQPQHFGDGTRLSIL.

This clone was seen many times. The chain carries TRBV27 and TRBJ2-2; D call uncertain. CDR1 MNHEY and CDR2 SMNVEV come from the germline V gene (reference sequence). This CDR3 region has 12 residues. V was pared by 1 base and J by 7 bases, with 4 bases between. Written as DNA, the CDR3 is TGTGCCAGCAGTTTATATAACGGGGAGCTGTTTTTT. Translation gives CASSLYNGELFF.

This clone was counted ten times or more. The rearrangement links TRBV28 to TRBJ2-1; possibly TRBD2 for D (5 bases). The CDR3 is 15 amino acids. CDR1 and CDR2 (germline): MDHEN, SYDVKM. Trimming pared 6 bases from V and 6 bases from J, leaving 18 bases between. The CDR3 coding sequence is TGTGCCAGCAGCTACGGACTCATTGGGGTCAATGAGCAGTTCTTC. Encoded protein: CASSYGLIGVNEQFF.

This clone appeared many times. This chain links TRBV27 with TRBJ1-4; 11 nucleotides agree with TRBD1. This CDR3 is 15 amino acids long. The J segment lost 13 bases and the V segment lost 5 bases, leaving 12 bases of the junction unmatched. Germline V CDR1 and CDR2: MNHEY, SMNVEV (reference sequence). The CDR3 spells CASSRTGGLIKLLFF. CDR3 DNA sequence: TGTGCCAGCAGTAGGACAGGGGGCTTAATAAAGCTACTGTTTTTT.

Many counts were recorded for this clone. The CDR3 sequence is CASSLRTSGNEQFF. CDR3 DNA sequence: TGTGCCAGCAGCTTAAGGACTAGCGGGAATGAGCAGTTCTTC. The chain carries TRBV11-3 and TRBJ2-1, with 11 bases fitting TRBD2. This CDR3 region has 14 residues. CDR1 SGHNT and CDR2 YENEEA come from the germline V gene. The V segment lost 2 bases and the J segment 7 bases; nucleotides outside the gene matches: 1. The full variable domain, rest sourced from reference TRBV11-3 and TRBJ2-1, is EAGVVQSPRYKIIEKKQPVAFWCNPISGHNTLYWYLQNLGQGPELLIRYENEEAVDDSQLPKDRFSAERLKGVDSTLKIQPAELGDSAVYLCASSLRTSGNEQFFGPGTRLTVL.

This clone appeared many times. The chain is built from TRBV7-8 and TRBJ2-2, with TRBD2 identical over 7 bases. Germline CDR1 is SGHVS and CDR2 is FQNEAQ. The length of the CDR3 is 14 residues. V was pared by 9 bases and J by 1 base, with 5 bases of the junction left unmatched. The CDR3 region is CASRTSVNTGELFF. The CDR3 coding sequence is TGTGCCAGTCGTACTAGCGTGAACACCGGGGAGCTGTTTTTT.